These T cell receptor beta chains were read from a single sample in a study of cytomegalovirus exposure and HLA in healthy donors. Sequenced by immunoSEQ multiplex PCR; TCRdb stores in-frame clones only, minus some. Of about 210,000 clones in the sample, roughly 80% were seen once. Sample: PBMCs. The source is a man between 40 and 49 years old in good health and CMV-seropositive. CDR3s include the opening cysteine and the closing phenylalanine or tryptophan. The order of the fields is CDR3 protein, CDR3 DNA, D gene, J gene, V gene, clone size. A D gene is named only where the DNA matches it firmly. A row's size may be missing; if present it is once, few, many or a size class.

CASSMGLASEQYF,TGTGCCAGCTCAATGGGACTAGCTTCCGAGCAGTACTTC,TRBD2,TRBJ2-7,TRBV18,.
CASSPDSRTGELFF,TGTGCCAGTAGCCCCGATTCTAGGACCGGGGAGCTGTTTTTT,.,TRBJ2-2,TRBV19,.
CASRPGTSGDEQFF,TGTGCCAGCAGACCCGGGACTAGCGGCGATGAGCAGTTCTTC,TRBD2,TRBJ2-1,TRBV11-3,once
CASSTPGLAAGELFF,TGTGCCAGCAGCACCCCGGGACTAGCCGCCGGGGAGCTGTTTTTT,TRBD2,TRBJ2-2,TRBV27,.
CASSLGGGAAAQYF,TGTGCCAGCAGCTTAGGGGGAGGGGCGGCTGCGCAGTATTTT,TRBD2,TRBJ2-3,TRBV7-7,.
CACQHSGSGNEQFF,TGTGCCTGCCAACATAGCGGGAGTGGGAATGAGCAGTTCTTC,TRBD2,TRBJ2-1,TRBV30,.
CASSLAQYYGYTF,TGTGCCAGCAGCTTAGCACAGTACTATGGCTACACCTTC,.,TRBJ1-2,TRBV7-2,.
CASSRVDGGYTEAFF,TGCGCCAGCAGCCGAGTGGACGGAGGGTACACTGAAGCTTTCTTT,.,TRBJ1-1,TRBV4-1,few
CATSRGGTYEQYF,TGTGCCACCAGCAGAGGAGGGACCTACGAGCAGTACTTC,.,TRBJ2-7,TRBV15,few
CASSPPGTTNTEAFF,TGTGCCAGCTCACCACCAGGGACAACGAACACTGAAGCTTTCTTT,.,TRBJ1-1,TRBV18,.
CASSSPAGGGGDTQYF,TGTGCCAGCAGCTCTCCAGCTGGGGGAGGGGGAGATACGCAGTATTTT,.,TRBJ2-3,TRBV11-2,once
CASSLRGGSLGNEQFF,TGTGCCAGCAGCTTAAGAGGAGGGAGTTTGGGCAATGAGCAGTTCTTC,.,TRBJ2-1,TRBV7-3,.
CASSFLGHNYGYTF,TGTGCCAGCAGCTTTTTGGGACACAACTATGGCTACACCTTC,.,TRBJ1-2,TRBV7-9,.
CASSYATGALNEQFF,TGTGCCAGCAGTTACGCGACAGGGGCGCTTAATGAGCAGTTCTTC,TRBD1,TRBJ2-1,TRBV6-5,.
CATSRGVDNEQFF,TGTGCCACCAGCAGAGGCGTCGACAATGAGCAGTTCTTC,.,TRBJ2-1,TRBV15,.
CSVGNSYEQYF,TGCAGCGTGGGCAACTCCTACGAGCAGTACTTC,.,TRBJ2-7,TRBV29-1,.
CASGLAWGGTDTQYF,TGTGCTAGTGGTTTGGCCTGGGGGGGCACAGATACGCAGTATTTT,.,TRBJ2-3,TRBV12-5,.
CASSRGEDTQYF,TGTGCCAGCAGCCGCGGGGAAGATACGCAGTATTTT,.,TRBJ2-3,TRBV7-9,.
CAISERASGFTDTQYF,TGTGCCATCAGTGAGAGGGCTAGCGGGTTCACAGATACGCAGTATTTT,TRBD2,TRBJ2-3,TRBV10-3,.
CASSRNTGAQYF,TGCGCCAGCAGTCGTAATACAGGGGCCCAGTACTTC,TRBD1,TRBJ2-5,TRBV5-1,.
CASSGPGQSSTDTQYF,TGTGCCAGCAGCGGACCGGGACAGTCTAGCACAGATACGCAGTATTTT,TRBD1,TRBJ2-3,TRBV5-4,.
CASYGRDRDTGELFF,TGTGCCAGCTATGGCCGGGACAGAGACACCGGGGAGCTGTTTTTT,TRBD1,TRBJ2-2,TRBV2,once